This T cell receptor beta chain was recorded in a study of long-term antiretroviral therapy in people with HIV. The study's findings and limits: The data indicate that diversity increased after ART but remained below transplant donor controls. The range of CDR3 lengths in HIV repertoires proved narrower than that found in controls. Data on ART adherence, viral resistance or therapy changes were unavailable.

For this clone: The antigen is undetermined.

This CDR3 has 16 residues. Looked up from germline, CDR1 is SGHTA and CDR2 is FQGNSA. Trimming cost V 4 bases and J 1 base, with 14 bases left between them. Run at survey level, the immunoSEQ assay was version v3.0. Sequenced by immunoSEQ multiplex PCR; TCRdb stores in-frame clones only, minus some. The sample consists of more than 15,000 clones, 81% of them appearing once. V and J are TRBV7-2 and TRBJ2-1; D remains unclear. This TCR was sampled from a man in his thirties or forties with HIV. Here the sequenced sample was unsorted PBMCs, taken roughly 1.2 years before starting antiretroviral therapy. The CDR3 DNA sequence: TGTGCCAGCAGCTCCCGTGCGGAGTGGTCCTACAATGAGCAGTTCTTC. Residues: CASSSRAEWSYNEQFF.